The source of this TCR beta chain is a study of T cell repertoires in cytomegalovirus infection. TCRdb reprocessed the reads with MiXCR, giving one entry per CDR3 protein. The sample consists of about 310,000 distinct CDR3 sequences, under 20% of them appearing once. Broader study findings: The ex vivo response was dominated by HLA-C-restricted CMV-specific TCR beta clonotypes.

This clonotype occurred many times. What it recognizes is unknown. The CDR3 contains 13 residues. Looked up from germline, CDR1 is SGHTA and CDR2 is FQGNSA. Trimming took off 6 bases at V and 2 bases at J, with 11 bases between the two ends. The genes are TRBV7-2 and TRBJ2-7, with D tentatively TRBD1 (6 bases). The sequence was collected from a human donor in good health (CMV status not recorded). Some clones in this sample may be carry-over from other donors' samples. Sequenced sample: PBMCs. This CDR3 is CASRRQVTYEQYF. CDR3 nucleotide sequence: TGTGCCAGCAGGCGACAGGTGACCTACGAGCAGTACTTC.